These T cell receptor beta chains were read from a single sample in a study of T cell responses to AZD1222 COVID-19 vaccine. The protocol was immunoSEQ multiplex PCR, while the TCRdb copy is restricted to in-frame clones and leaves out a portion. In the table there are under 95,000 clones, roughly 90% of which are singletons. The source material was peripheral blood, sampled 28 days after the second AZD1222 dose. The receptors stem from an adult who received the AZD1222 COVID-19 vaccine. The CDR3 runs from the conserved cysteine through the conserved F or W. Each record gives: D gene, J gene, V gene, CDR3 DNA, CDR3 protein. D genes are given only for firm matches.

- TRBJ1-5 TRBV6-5 TGTGCCAGCAGTCCCCTAGGGGAAGTTCAGCCCCAGCATTTT CASSPLGEVQPQHF
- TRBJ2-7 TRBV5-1 TGCGCCAGCGGCGACTCCTACGAGCAGTACTTC CASGDSYEQYF
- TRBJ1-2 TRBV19 TGTGCCAGTAGGAGGGACAAAAACTATGGCTACACCTTC CASRRDKNYGYTF
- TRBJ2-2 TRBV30 TGTGCCTGGAGACTAGTGCACACCGGGGAGCTGTTTTTT CAWRLVHTGELFF
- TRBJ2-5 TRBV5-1 TGCGCCAGCAGCTCGCTGACAGGAAACCAAGAGACCCAGTACTTC CASSSLTGNQETQYF
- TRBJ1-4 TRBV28 TGTGCCAGCAGTTTACCCTTAGGGAGTCCCGGTGAAAAACTGTTTTTT CASSLPLGSPGEKLFF
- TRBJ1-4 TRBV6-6 TGTGCCAGCAGCCGACCCTCGACTAATGAAAAACTGTTTTTT CASSRPSTNEKLFF
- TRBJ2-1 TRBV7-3 TGTGCCAGCAGCTTAATGGGGGTGGCGTCCTACAATGAGCAGTTCTTC CASSLMGVASYNEQFF
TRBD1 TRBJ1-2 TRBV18 TGTGCCAGCTCACACCCGGGACAGGGGGCTAGGGGCTACACCTTC CASSHPGQGARGYTF
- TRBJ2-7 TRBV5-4 TGTGCCAGCAGCTCACGCAGGGGGGTCTCCGAGCAGTACTTC CASSSRRGVSEQYF